This TCR beta chain was found in a study of chronic HIV infection and antiretroviral therapy (dated by TCRdb to between 2014 and 2017). This clonotype was counted at least ten times. Its recognized antigen is unknown. Base quality data are lacking; no much larger clone is found one base away. Between the V and J ends, shortened by 3 bases and 3 bases respectively, the junction contains 12 bases. The CDR3, from cysteine to phenylalanine, totals 14 residues. The CDR3 DNA has 42 bases and is translated from base 1. For CDR1 and CDR2, the germline V gene lists KGHSY and FQNENV. The library came from 5' RACE. Sequencing was performed on an Illumina MiSeq. In-frame beta chains were kept once TCRdb had trimmed the public reads at Q25 with fastp and called clones with MiXCR. Identical CDR3 protein sequences are pooled into one entry, listed with their most common genes and DNA. Recorded for this sample are around 30,000 distinct CDR3 sequences; 7% to 10% of them occurred a single time. The top ten hold about 2.5% of the sample.

Source material: peripheral blood. This clonotype was obtained from an adult who had HIV and had not received antiretroviral therapy, or was an uninfected healthy control (not recorded which). Here the chain combines TRBV16 and TRBJ2-7; perhaps TRBD1 is the D gene, with 6 bases matching. The CDR3 region has the sequence CASSQGDRNYEQYF. The nucleotides are TGTGCCAGCAGCCAGGGAGACAGGAACTACGAGCAGTACTTC.